This TCR beta chain was observed in a study of cytomegalovirus exposure and HLA in healthy donors. General observations from the study: TCR beta sequences reportedly predicted most subjects' HLA-A and HLA-B alleles accurately.

Primers: 60 Vbeta forward and 13 Jbeta reverse. Measured with immunoSEQ multiplex PCR; TCRdb has only the in-frame clones, and not every one. This table holds 150,000 to 200,000 clones, about three quarters found once. On this clone itself: Its antigen is unidentified.

Nominal health characterized the donors when sampled, though unrecorded immune exposures were likely. The V gene's germline CDR1 is WSHSY and CDR2 SAAADI. J was trimmed by 5 bases and V by 2 bases; bases with no gene match: 6. The CDR3 covers 15 residues. Source material: PBMCs. This clonotype was sampled from a woman aged 40 to 50 in good health and CMV-seronegative. This sequence joins TRBV10-2 and TRBJ2-1; 7 nucleotides line up with TRBD1. The CDR3 region is CASSEPGQANNEQFF. The CDR3 nucleotides read TGCGCCAGCAGTGAGCCAGGACAGGCAAACAATGAGCAGTTCTTC.